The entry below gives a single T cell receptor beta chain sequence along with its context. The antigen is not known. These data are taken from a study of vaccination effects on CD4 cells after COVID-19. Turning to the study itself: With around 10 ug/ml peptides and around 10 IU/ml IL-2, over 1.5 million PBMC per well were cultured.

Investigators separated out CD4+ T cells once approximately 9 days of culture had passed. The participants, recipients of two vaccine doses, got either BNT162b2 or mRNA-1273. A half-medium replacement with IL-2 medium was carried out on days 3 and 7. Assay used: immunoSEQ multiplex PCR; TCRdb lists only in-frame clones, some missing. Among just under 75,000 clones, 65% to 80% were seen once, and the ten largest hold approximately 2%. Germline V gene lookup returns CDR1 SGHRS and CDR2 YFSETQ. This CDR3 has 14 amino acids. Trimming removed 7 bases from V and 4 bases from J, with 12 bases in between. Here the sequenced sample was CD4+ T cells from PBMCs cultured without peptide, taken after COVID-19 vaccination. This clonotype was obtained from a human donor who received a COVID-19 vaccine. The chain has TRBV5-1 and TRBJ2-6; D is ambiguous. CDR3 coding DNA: TGCGCCAGCGGCCCGTACTCGGGGGCCAACGTCCTGACTTTC. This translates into CASGPYSGANVLTF.